This entry describes one TCR beta chain. Which antigen it targets is not known. It has no much larger one-base neighbor in the sample; base qualities were not kept. TCRbeta CDR3 regions were sequenced with the immunoSEQ Assay. After extraction, genomic DNA underwent amplification by bias-controlled multiplex PCR, followed by high-throughput sequencing. Per the source publication's procedure: To quantify the absolute abundance of every unique TCRbeta CDR3 region, sequences were collapsed and filtered. T cell fraction was estimated by normalizing TCRbeta template counts to usable DNA, with usable DNA measured through amplification of reference genes found in all nucleated cells. Repertoire TCRs were annotated as SARS-CoV-2-specific by exact matching of V gene, CDR3 amino acid sequence and J gene to a known reactive TCR set. MIRA supplied the reference SARS-CoV-2 TCR set, which was filtered for enrichment in COVID-19-positive ImmuneCODE repertoires so that public or cross-reactive TCRs were removed. Using the MIRA antigens, annotated TCRs were further analysed by specific ORF or by position within an ORF. Breadth was defined as the number of annotated unique rearrangements divided by the total number of unique productive rearrangements, and depth was defined as the summed frequency of the annotated unique rearrangements. TCR breadth was compared between groups using two-sided Wilcoxon rank-sum tests. The source is immuneACCESS, and TCRdb retained only in-frame sequences with V and J called. Part of the clones is not carried over; for the studies checked, unresolved V genes explain less than half of this, and the remainder is unexplained. The DNA was the basis for D and trimming; V, J and clone size are from that table. The sample records about 250,000 clones, about 90% of which are singletons. The ten top clones hold 2.5% to 3.5% of the sample.

Sample treatment or condition, as interpreted from the label and publication: about 20 received Ad26.COV2.S at low or high dose, single or two shots; several received placebo; per-sample allocation not given. Repertoires of vaccine and placebo recipients were sequenced from samples taken on day 63 after the first injection. In Cohort 1b, 20 to 25 adults aged 18-55 years were enrolled at a single site in Boston, USA, between 29 July and 7 August 2020. Ad26.COV2.S was a replication-incompetent adenovirus type 26 vector that expressed a prefusion-stabilized SARS-CoV-2 spike protein derived from the original Wuhan strain. The data belong to a study of Ad26.COV2.S vaccination and SARS-CoV-2 variants (dated by TCRdb to the early 2020s). About the study as a whole: Vaccine-arm donors were drawn from COV1001, a multicentre, randomized, double-blind, placebo-controlled phase I-IIa trial of Ad26.COV2.S in healthy adults. Ad26.COV2.S was administered intramuscularly at a dose of 5x10^10 or 1x10^11 viral particles, either as one shot or as two shots given 56 days apart. Sequencing of the TCRbeta repertoire served to evaluate the specificity and breadth of SARS-CoV-2-reactive T cell receptors following Ad26.COV2.S vaccination. The TCR-sequenced set comprised about 32 samples: some 20 Ad26.COV2.S vaccine recipients, 5 placebo recipients and 8 SARS-CoV-2 convalescent individuals. Participants in the trial were split at random into five groups of five each, receiving low-dose or high-dose Ad26.COV2.S once or twice, or else placebo on both occasions. Blinding of investigators to trial group allocation was maintained during experiments and outcome assessment. What the study reported, not specific to this receptor: Vaccine and placebo recipients had comparable non-spike TCR breadth, which fits with the vaccine containing only spike. After vaccination, substantial breadth of spike-specific CD8+ and CD4+ T cell responses was reported. Ad26.COV2.S recipients had higher spike-specific TCR breadth than placebo recipients (P = 0.0014). According to the authors, total T cell responses may have been underestimated by the TCR breadth and depth analyses. Comparing responses between vaccine doses or regimens was not something the study was powered to do.

CDR1 and CDR2, per the germline V gene (reference sequence), are LNHDA and SQIVND. V is clipped by 2 bases and J by 5 bases, and the sequence between their germline boundaries is 18 bases long. The CDR3 measures 16 amino acids from cysteine to phenylalanine. Kept here is only the CDR3 DNA, which spans 48 bases and is read in frame from base 1. The sequencing here drew on peripheral blood, taken in a trial of Ad26.COV2.S vaccine versus placebo. In this chain, TRBV19 is recombined with TRBJ1-2; a confident D gene designation cannot be given. The receptor was derived from a person aged 18-65 years who received the Ad26.COV2.S COVID-19 vaccine or a placebo. The DNA sequence follows: TGTGCCAGTAGTATAACTGGCCTGCTTAACTATTATGGCTACACCTTC. This sequence encodes CASSITGLLNYYGYTF.